These T cell receptor beta chains were read from a single sample in a study of long-term antiretroviral therapy in people with HIV. The table came from immunoSEQ multiplex PCR; TCRdb's copy has only in-frame clones and leaves some out. The sample lists about 30,000 clones; approximately 81% were seen once. The starting material was unsorted PBMCs, obtained just under 2.9 years before starting antiretroviral therapy. Receptors were obtained from a woman aged 30 to 39 with HIV. Each CDR3 is given with its conserved first and last residue. The order of the fields is D gene, V gene, clone size, J gene, CDR3 DNA, CDR3 protein. A D gene is named only where the DNA matches it firmly. Rows may omit the clone size; those that give it use once, few, many or a size class.

d_gene: NA; v_gene: TRBV7-9; abundance: NA; j_gene: TRBJ1-4; CDR3nt: TGTGCCAGCAGCGTCCCGGGGGGGGCGCGGGAAAAACTGTTTTTT; CDR3aa: CASSVPGGAREKLFF
d_gene: NA; v_gene: TRBV7-2; abundance: NA; j_gene: TRBJ2-3; CDR3nt: TGTGCCAGCAGCCCCGGCCGGAATACGCAGTATTTT; CDR3aa: CASSPGRNTQYF
d_gene: NA; v_gene: TRBV27; abundance: once; j_gene: TRBJ1-5; CDR3nt: TGTGCCAGCAGAGAAGTTTATAGCAATCAGCCCCAGCATTTT; CDR3aa: CASREVYSNQPQHF
d_gene: NA; v_gene: TRBV25-1; abundance: NA; j_gene: TRBJ1-2; CDR3nt: TGTGCCAGCAGTGAATCTGGGGGGCCTACCTATGGCTACACCTTC; CDR3aa: CASSESGGPTYGYTF
d_gene: NA; v_gene: TRBV7-8; abundance: NA; j_gene: TRBJ1-6; CDR3nt: TGTGCCAGCAGCTTAGAAGCAGCCATTAATTCACCCCTCCACTTT; CDR3aa: CASSLEAAINSPLHF
d_gene: NA; v_gene: TRBV6-1; abundance: NA; j_gene: TRBJ2-3; CDR3nt: TGTGCCAGCAGTGGATTTCACACAGATACGCAGTATTTT; CDR3aa: CASSGFHTDTQYF
d_gene: NA; v_gene: TRBV5-1; abundance: NA; j_gene: TRBJ2-6; CDR3nt: TGCGCCAGCAGTGAGAGTAACTCTGGGGCCAACGTCCTGACTTTC; CDR3aa: CASSESNSGANVLTF
d_gene: NA; v_gene: TRBV28; abundance: NA; j_gene: TRBJ1-5; CDR3nt: TGTGCCAGCACGGTCGGGGGAAGGGTCAATCAGCCCCAGCATTTT; CDR3aa: CASTVGGRVNQPQHF
d_gene: NA; v_gene: TRBV2; abundance: NA; j_gene: TRBJ2-7; CDR3nt: TGTGCCAGAACGGGATTCTCAGGTTCCTACGAGCAGTACTTC; CDR3aa: CARTGFSGSYEQYF
d_gene: NA; v_gene: TRBV6-1; abundance: NA; j_gene: TRBJ2-7; CDR3nt: TGTGCCAGCAGTGATTACTTTACTTACGAGCAGTACTTC; CDR3aa: CASSDYFTYEQYF
d_gene: NA; v_gene: TRBV5-1; abundance: NA; j_gene: TRBJ2-3; CDR3nt: TGCGCCAGCAGCCTAGGGACTTTGGCGTCAGATACGCAGTATTTT; CDR3aa: CASSLGTLASDTQYF
d_gene: TRBD2; v_gene: TRBV5-1; abundance: NA; j_gene: TRBJ2-3; CDR3nt: TGCGCCAGCAGCAGCTTGGGGGGGTCCACAGATACGCAGTATTTT; CDR3aa: CASSSLGGSTDTQYF
d_gene: NA; v_gene: TRBV30; abundance: NA; j_gene: TRBJ1-3; CDR3nt: TGTGCCTGGAGGGGTAGTTACGGAAACACCATATATTTT; CDR3aa: CAWRGSYGNTIYF
d_gene: TRBD2; v_gene: TRBV14; abundance: NA; j_gene: TRBJ2-3; CDR3nt: TGTGCCAGCAGCCACGGGCGGGGGGGCGTGACAGATACGCAGTATTTT; CDR3aa: CASSHGRGGVTDTQYF
d_gene: NA; v_gene: TRBV5-8; abundance: NA; j_gene: TRBJ2-5; CDR3nt: TGTGCCAGCAGCTTGTGGACCGTCCAAGAGACCCAGTACTTC; CDR3aa: CASSLWTVQETQYF
d_gene: NA; v_gene: TRBV7-2; abundance: few; j_gene: TRBJ2-2; CDR3nt: TGTGCCAGCAGCCGAGACGGCACCGGGGAGCTGTTTTTT; CDR3aa: CASSRDGTGELFF
d_gene: NA; v_gene: TRBV7-8; abundance: NA; j_gene: TRBJ1-1; CDR3nt: TGTGCCAGCAGCTTAGCGTCGACAGAGATTTCTGAAGCTTTCTTT; CDR3aa: CASSLASTEISEAFF
d_gene: TRBD1; v_gene: TRBV10-3; abundance: NA; j_gene: TRBJ1-2; CDR3nt: TGTGCCATCAGTGAGGACCGGGACAGGCCCAGCTATGGCTACACCTTC; CDR3aa: CAISEDRDRPSYGYTF
d_gene: NA; v_gene: TRBV15; abundance: NA; j_gene: TRBJ2-5; CDR3nt: TGTGCCACCCGCCCTAAAGGGGGGTGGGAGACCCAGTACTTC; CDR3aa: CATRPKGGWETQYF
d_gene: NA; v_gene: TRBV15; abundance: once; j_gene: TRBJ1-1; CDR3nt: TGTGCCACCAGCAGGGAGGGAACAGGGCGGGACACTGAAGCTTTCTTT; CDR3aa: CATSREGTGRDTEAFF
d_gene: NA; v_gene: TRBV29-1; abundance: NA; j_gene: TRBJ2-3; CDR3nt: TGCAGCATACAGGGTGGCGCAGATACGCAGTATTTT; CDR3aa: CSIQGGADTQYF
d_gene: TRBD2; v_gene: TRBV9; abundance: NA; j_gene: TRBJ2-1; CDR3nt: TGTGCCAGCACCTTATACGAGCGGGGGGGCGTCTATGAGCAGTTCTTC; CDR3aa: CASTLYERGGVYEQFF
d_gene: NA; v_gene: TRBV6-5; abundance: few; j_gene: TRBJ1-5; CDR3nt: TGTGCCAGCAGTTACAGCGGTTATAGCAATCAGCCCCAGCATTTT; CDR3aa: CASSYSGYSNQPQHF
d_gene: NA; v_gene: TRBV6-1; abundance: NA; j_gene: TRBJ1-1; CDR3nt: TGTGCCAGCACCGAAGGTGGGACACGGAACACTGAAGCTTTCTTT; CDR3aa: CASTEGGTRNTEAFF
d_gene: NA; v_gene: TRBV14; abundance: NA; j_gene: TRBJ1-2; CDR3nt: TGTGCCAGCAGCCCCCAGGGCCGCCATGGCTACACCTTC; CDR3aa: CASSPQGRHGYTF
d_gene: TRBD2; v_gene: TRBV4-1; abundance: NA; j_gene: TRBJ2-3; CDR3nt: TGCGCCAGCAGCCAAGTTACTAGCGGGGGGTTAAGCACAGATACGCAGTATTTT; CDR3aa: CASSQVTSGGLSTDTQYF
d_gene: NA; v_gene: TRBV7-9; abundance: NA; j_gene: TRBJ2-2; CDR3nt: TGTGCCAGCAGCTTAGTAGGGCCGACCGGGGAGCTGTTTTTT; CDR3aa: CASSLVGPTGELFF
d_gene: NA; v_gene: TRBV7-9; abundance: NA; j_gene: TRBJ2-6; CDR3nt: TGTGCCAGCAGCCATGACCCCAACTCTGGGGCCAACGTCCTGACTTTC; CDR3aa: CASSHDPNSGANVLTF
d_gene: TRBD1; v_gene: TRBV11-2; abundance: NA; j_gene: TRBJ2-5; CDR3nt: TGTGCCAGCAGCTTAGGACAGGGTGGAGAGACCCAGTACTTC; CDR3aa: CASSLGQGGETQYF
d_gene: TRBD1; v_gene: TRBV5-8; abundance: NA; j_gene: TRBJ1-2; CDR3nt: TGTGCCAGCCGCAATCCGGGACAGGGGGATGGCTACACCTTC; CDR3aa: CASRNPGQGDGYTF
d_gene: NA; v_gene: TRBV30; abundance: NA; j_gene: TRBJ1-5; CDR3nt: TGTGCCTGGAGTGGAGGGGGCAATCAGCCCCAGCATTTT; CDR3aa: CAWSGGGNQPQHF
d_gene: TRBD2; v_gene: TRBV14; abundance: few; j_gene: TRBJ2-3; CDR3nt: TGTGCCAGCAGCCCAGGACTAGCGGGGGGCTATCCTAGCACAGATACGCAGTATTTT; CDR3aa: CASSPGLAGGYPSTDTQYF
d_gene: NA; v_gene: TRBV7-9; abundance: NA; j_gene: TRBJ1-1; CDR3nt: TGTGCCAACCGACAGGATAACACTGAAGCTTTCTTT; CDR3aa: CANRQDNTEAFF
d_gene: NA; v_gene: TRBV7-4; abundance: NA; j_gene: TRBJ2-7; CDR3nt: TGTGCCAGCAGCTTAGAAGGGGGGGGGAGCCTCACCTACGAGCAGTACTTC; CDR3aa: CASSLEGGGSLTYEQYF
d_gene: NA; v_gene: TRBV25-1; abundance: NA; j_gene: TRBJ2-1; CDR3nt: TGTGCCAGCAGTGGGTTAGTTTTATACAATGAGCAGTTCTTC; CDR3aa: CASSGLVLYNEQFF
d_gene: NA; v_gene: TRBV18; abundance: NA; j_gene: TRBJ1-1; CDR3nt: TGTGCCAGCTCAGGTCGACAGAACACTGAAGCTTTCTTT; CDR3aa: CASSGRQNTEAFF
d_gene: NA; v_gene: TRBV18; abundance: NA; j_gene: TRBJ1-2; CDR3nt: TGTGCCAGCTCTCCCGGGACTGCCGTAGGTGGCTACACCTTC; CDR3aa: CASSPGTAVGGYTF
d_gene: NA; v_gene: TRBV4-1; abundance: few; j_gene: TRBJ1-1; CDR3nt: TGCGCCAGCAGCCAAGGGTCGCTCGGTAGAGCCATGAACACTGAAGCTTTCTTT; CDR3aa: CASSQGSLGRAMNTEAFF
d_gene: NA; v_gene: TRBV9; abundance: NA; j_gene: TRBJ1-5; CDR3nt: TGTGCCAGCAGCGAGGGGGGTCAACAGCCCCAGCATTTT; CDR3aa: CASSEGGQQPQHF
d_gene: NA; v_gene: TRBV2; abundance: few; j_gene: TRBJ1-2; CDR3nt: TGTGCCAGCCGGCTTGTCGATAACTATGGCTACACCTTC; CDR3aa: CASRLVDNYGYTF
d_gene: NA; v_gene: TRBV7-9; abundance: NA; j_gene: TRBJ2-4; CDR3nt: TGTGCCAGCAGCTTCCGCTCGGGTTCGGGGTCCGTGTCAAAAAACATTCAGTACTTC; CDR3aa: CASSFRSGSGSVSKNIQYF
d_gene: TRBD1; v_gene: TRBV6-4; abundance: NA; j_gene: TRBJ2-3; CDR3nt: TGTGCCAGCAGTGGACAGGGTGGAGATACGCAGTATTTT; CDR3aa: CASSGQGGDTQYF
d_gene: NA; v_gene: TRBV2; abundance: NA; j_gene: TRBJ1-1; CDR3nt: TGTGCCAGCAGTGAAGGGTTGGGGGGGGCTTTCTTT; CDR3aa: CASSEGLGGAFF
d_gene: NA; v_gene: TRBV5-1; abundance: NA; j_gene: TRBJ1-2; CDR3nt: TGCGCCAGCAATCCCGGGACGGACTATGGCTACACCTTC; CDR3aa: CASNPGTDYGYTF
d_gene: NA; v_gene: TRBV30; abundance: few; j_gene: TRBJ1-2; CDR3nt: TGTGCCTGGAATGGCTACACCTTC; CDR3aa: CAWNGYTF
d_gene: NA; v_gene: TRBV5-6; abundance: NA; j_gene: TRBJ1-2; CDR3nt: TGTGCCAGCAGCCCCGGACTATGGACAGTCCCTAATTCTCTGGTCTTCTACACCTTC; CDR3aa: CASSPGLWTVPNSLVFYTF
d_gene: NA; v_gene: TRBV11-2; abundance: few; j_gene: TRBJ1-6; CDR3nt: TGTGCCAGCAGCTTAGAAGTTTCACCCCTCCACTTT; CDR3aa: CASSLEVSPLHF
d_gene: TRBD2; v_gene: TRBV4-1; abundance: NA; j_gene: TRBJ2-1; CDR3nt: TGCGCCAGCAGCCAGCTAGCGGGGGGGATCCATGAGCAGTTCTTC; CDR3aa: CASSQLAGGIHEQFF